The text below deals with one T cell receptor (beta chain). Which antigen it targets is not known. Base qualities are not provided; no much larger clone lies one nucleotide away. The sample belongs to a study of blood T cells in healthy people across ages (dated by TCRdb to the mid-2010s). Study-wide context: In model experiments, template switching captured roughly one uniquely barcoded TCR beta cDNA molecule for every two T cells. Using deep sequencing normalized with unique cDNA molecular identifiers, the study measured how TCR beta repertoire diversity changes with age. Donors were grouped into four age groups: young (average roughly 15 years), middle-aged (about 38), aged (over 55) and long-lived (82). To avoid experimental bias, donors of different ages were spread randomly across the sequencing lanes. For two donors (one aged 18 to 29 and one aged 80 or older), the study analyzed two additional independent replicas of 1 million unique cDNA reads from the same blood draw.

Study-wide findings and limitations: Estimates of total diversity from one million sequenced T cells were regarded as lower bounds and underestimates. Observed TCR beta diversity correlated strongly with the percentage of naive T cells measured by flow cytometry. Since profiling was done on bulk unsorted PBMCs, naive and antigen-experienced compartments could not be conclusively compared. Donor CMV infection status was unknown, potentially confounding age-related changes in expanded clonotypes. Observed TCR beta diversity per million T cells fell roughly linearly with age, and a significant reduction was already apparent by age approximately 40. The long-lived group showed more naive CD4+ T cells, fewer expanded clones and increased TCR diversity than the aged group, suggesting age selection.

CDR1 and CDR2, per the germline V gene, are KGHSH and LQKENI. The CDR3 runs 15 amino acids, cysteine and phenylalanine included. Just the 45-base CDR3 DNA is kept, in frame starting at base 1. V and J lose 3 bases and 1 base, and a span of 10 bases separates them. Library construction relied on 5' RACE. The run used an Illumina HiSeq 2500. A second about 7 to 11 cycle PCR used a sample-barcoded 5' primer and a J-beta primer mix. A unique molecular identifier was introduced onto each TCR beta cDNA molecule by a template-switch 5' adaptor carrying 12 random nucleotides. At least 2.5 million CDR3-containing paired-end reads were obtained from each sample. All of the RNA was converted into first-strand cDNA using the Mint cDNA synthesis kit, with a TRBC-specific oligonucleotide serving as the primer. Following uracil-DNA glycosylase treatment, all cDNA underwent a first 18-cycle PCR with the universal primers M1SS and BC2_uni_R. The study's own analysis went as follows. Each sample was normalized by randomly selecting 1 million high-quality reads, each carrying a distinct molecular identifier. Instead of being binned into consensus sequences, reads that shared molecular identifiers were thrown out. MiTCR, with a Q25 quality threshold and the strictest error-elimination algorithm, was used for CDR3 identification, clonotype clustering and error correction. A nonparametric unseen species model using Euler transformation provided a lower-bound estimate of total TCR beta diversity. TCRdb reran the public reads through fastp at Q25 and MiXCR, keeping productive beta chains. Each CDR3 protein gets just one entry, which takes the most common genes and DNA from the rows behind it. TCRdb, not the authors, supplied the V and J calls. A total of roughly 900,000 distinct CDR3 sequences appear in this sample, 29% of them only once. Around 15% of the sample belongs to the ten largest clones.

Donors were 39 systemically healthy Caucasian individuals from Russia aged roughly 6 to 100 years. About 10 milliliters of peripheral blood were collected from each donor into EDTA-treated Vacutainer tubes. Ficoll-Paque density-gradient centrifugation was used to isolate PBMCs, with at least 7 million per sample. Trizol reagent was used to extract total RNA from PBMCs, with at least 6 micrograms per sample. For every donor, flow cytometry on a PBMC aliquot measured the percentage of naive CD45RAhigh/CD27high T cells. The clonotype originates from a woman aged 80 or over in good health. The chain joins TRBV18 to TRBJ2-1; 5 matching bases give a weak D call of TRBD1. Specimen: blood. The sequenced DNA: TGTGCCAGCTCACCTAAGACAGATTCCTACAATGAGCAGTTCTTC. This gives the protein CASSPKTDSYNEQFF.